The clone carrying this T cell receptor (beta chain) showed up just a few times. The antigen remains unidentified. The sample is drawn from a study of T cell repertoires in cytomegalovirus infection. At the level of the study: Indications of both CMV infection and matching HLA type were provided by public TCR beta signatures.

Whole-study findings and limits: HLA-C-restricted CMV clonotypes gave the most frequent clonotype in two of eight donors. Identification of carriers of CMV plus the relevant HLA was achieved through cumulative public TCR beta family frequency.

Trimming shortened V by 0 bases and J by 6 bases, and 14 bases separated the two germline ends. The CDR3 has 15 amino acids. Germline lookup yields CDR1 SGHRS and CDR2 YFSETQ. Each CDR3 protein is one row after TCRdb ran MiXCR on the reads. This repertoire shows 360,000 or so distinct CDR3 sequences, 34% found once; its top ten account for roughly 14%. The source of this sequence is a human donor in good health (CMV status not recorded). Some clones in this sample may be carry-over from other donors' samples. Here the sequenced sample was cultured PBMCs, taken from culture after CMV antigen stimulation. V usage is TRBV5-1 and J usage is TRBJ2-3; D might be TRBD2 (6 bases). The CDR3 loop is CASSLGLVSADTQYF. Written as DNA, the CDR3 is TGCGCCAGCAGCTTGGGACTAGTTTCCGCCGATACGCAGTATTTT.